This T cell receptor (beta chain) was observed in a study of shared T cell receptors in the human thymus. Here immunoSEQ multiplex PCR was the method, and the copy in TCRdb shows in-frame clones only, minus some. The sample includes some 700,000 clones, approximately 90% seen only once; the top ten take 0.0095% to 0.013%. Germline CDR1 is LNHDA and CDR2 is SQIVND (reference sequence). The CDR3 consists of 16 residues. V shed 1 base, J shed 3 bases, and the junction held 5 bases outside the gene matches. These same data were also listed under a study on human thymus T cells. That source reports: Infants, healthy and Finnish, who were having corrective surgery for congenital heart defects served as donors. Resections obtained during corrective heart surgery supplied the thymus tissue. V and J gene usage appeared biased in thymic and blood repertoires.

The sequence derives from a boy in the first two years of life with a congenital heart defect. The specimen was thymocytes. V usage is TRBV19 and J usage is TRBJ1-4, with 7 positions matching TRBD1. CDR3 protein: CASSIVPGQSNEKLFF. In DNA form, the CDR3 reads TGTGCCAGTAGTATAGTCCCGGGACAGTCTAATGAAAAACTGTTTTTT.